This is a list of T cell receptor beta chains from one sample in a study of OX40 agonist ivuxolimab in advanced cancers. Data came from immunoSEQ multiplex PCR; TCRdb stores just in-frame clones and leaves some out. The sample gives about 47,000 clones, around 80% of which show up once; under 30% is in the top ten. The material sequenced was CD4+ or CD8+ T cells sorted from blood, taken in a trial of the OX40 agonist ivuxolimab. These receptors were collected from an adult with an advanced solid tumor such as melanoma, head and neck, liver or kidney cancer. The conserved cysteine and the conserved F or W are not part of the CDR3 here. The order of the fields is V gene, clone size, J gene, CDR3 protein. Size is stated for part of the rows, as once, few or many counts, or as a class when the clone is expanded.

V gene: TRBV19
clone size: few
J gene: TRBJ2-3
CDR3 protein: ASSPLGGTGADTQY

V gene: TRBV4-1
clone size: NA
J gene: TRBJ2-7
CDR3 protein: ASSQLVAGGYEQY

V gene: TRBV29-1
clone size: NA
J gene: TRBJ2-2
CDR3 protein: SVVLAGGTNTGELF

V gene: TRBV7-9
clone size: few
J gene: TRBJ1-6
CDR3 protein: ASSSGQGNSPLH

V gene: TRBV28
clone size: NA
J gene: TRBJ2-2
CDR3 protein: ASSPYGSRGDLTGELF

V gene: TRBV7-6
clone size: NA
J gene: TRBJ2-7
CDR3 protein: ASTAGEAYEQY

V gene: TRBV5-6
clone size: NA
J gene: TRBJ2-3
CDR3 protein: ASAVWDSSPTDTQY

V gene: TRBV28
clone size: NA
J gene: TRBJ1-3
CDR3 protein: ASSFYGGTSGNTIY

V gene: TRBV13
clone size: few
J gene: TRBJ1-4
CDR3 protein: ASSFQGSANEKLF

V gene: TRBV7-8
clone size: once
J gene: TRBJ2-3
CDR3 protein: ASSPMGTHPSTDTQY

V gene: TRBV28
clone size: NA
J gene: TRBJ2-1
CDR3 protein: ASIVSRGLSSYNEQF

V gene: TRBV5-4
clone size: NA
J gene: TRBJ2-7
CDR3 protein: ASSHGYYEQY

V gene: TRBV7-3
clone size: few
J gene: TRBJ2-7
CDR3 protein: ASSQGTGYEQY

V gene: TRBV2
clone size: NA
J gene: TRBJ1-4
CDR3 protein: ASSEALGGNEKLF

V gene: TRBV27
clone size: NA
J gene: TRBJ2-3
CDR3 protein: ASSLRSTDTQY

V gene: TRBV15
clone size: NA
J gene: TRBJ1-1
CDR3 protein: ATSRDLGRGRAEAF

V gene: TRBV5-6
clone size: NA
J gene: TRBJ1-1
CDR3 protein: ASSFGAADTEAF

V gene: TRBV19
clone size: NA
J gene: TRBJ2-2
CDR3 protein: ASMWYSGTGELF

V gene: TRBV7-9
clone size: NA
J gene: TRBJ2-2
CDR3 protein: ASSLAGAGTGELF

V gene: TRBV7-9
clone size: NA
J gene: TRBJ2-7
CDR3 protein: ASNYGGSYEQY

V gene: TRBV15
clone size: NA
J gene: TRBJ2-1
CDR3 protein: ATSRSREPYNEQF

V gene: TRBV9
clone size: NA
J gene: TRBJ2-3
CDR3 protein: ASSVRDRGTDTQY

V gene: TRBV23-1
clone size: NA
J gene: TRBJ2-7
CDR3 protein: ASSQLTSHNREAFEQY

V gene: TRBV27
clone size: NA
J gene: TRBJ1-1
CDR3 protein: ASSLQGAPEAF

V gene: TRBV7-3
clone size: NA
J gene: TRBJ2-1
CDR3 protein: ASSLRTGTYNEQF

V gene: TRBV9
clone size: NA
J gene: TRBJ2-3
CDR3 protein: ASSVGTSGGDTQY

V gene: TRBV6-5
clone size: NA
J gene: TRBJ2-7
CDR3 protein: ASSPDRPYEQY

V gene: TRBV6-5
clone size: NA
J gene: TRBJ1-2
CDR3 protein: ASGGAEGYT

V gene: TRBV6-4
clone size: NA
J gene: TRBJ2-3
CDR3 protein: ASSVRAGAADTQY

V gene: TRBV5-4
clone size: NA
J gene: TRBJ2-5
CDR3 protein: ASSGGLAGDIQETQY

V gene: TRBV6-1
clone size: few
J gene: TRBJ2-7
CDR3 protein: ASSDFGGYEQY

V gene: TRBV4-3
clone size: few
J gene: TRBJ1-6
CDR3 protein: ASSGGHLANSPLH

V gene: TRBV19
clone size: NA
J gene: TRBJ1-3
CDR3 protein: ASSILGGNTIY

V gene: TRBV11-3
clone size: NA
J gene: TRBJ2-7
CDR3 protein: ASRGRGAGDPYEQY

V gene: TRBV4-1
clone size: NA
J gene: TRBJ2-1
CDR3 protein: ASSLPGTGGYNEQF

V gene: TRBV9
clone size: NA
J gene: TRBJ2-1
CDR3 protein: ASSVHRKQGTYNEQF

V gene: TRBV10-3
clone size: medium-sized
J gene: TRBJ2-1
CDR3 protein: AISEGAGGPPEVF

V gene: TRBV4-3
clone size: NA
J gene: TRBJ2-5
CDR3 protein: ASSQDSGKAQY

V gene: TRBV14
clone size: NA
J gene: TRBJ1-5
CDR3 protein: ASSHVRLKDVSGQPQH

V gene: TRBV14
clone size: NA
J gene: TRBJ2-5
CDR3 protein: ASSQRSYERETQY

V gene: TRBV25-1
clone size: NA
J gene: TRBJ2-1
CDR3 protein: ASSGGQLIYNEQF

V gene: TRBV6-5
clone size: NA
J gene: TRBJ2-1
CDR3 protein: ASRSGGGYNEQF

V gene: TRBV27
clone size: once
J gene: TRBJ1-3
CDR3 protein: ASSLVQGSSTIY

V gene: TRBV7-6
clone size: NA
J gene: TRBJ2-7
CDR3 protein: ASSSGQGGYEQY

V gene: TRBV4-1
clone size: NA
J gene: TRBJ2-7
CDR3 protein: ASSPGLAGGYEQY

V gene: TRBV11-3
clone size: NA
J gene: TRBJ2-3
CDR3 protein: ASSPATSGRTDTQY

V gene: TRBV6-1
clone size: NA
J gene: TRBJ1-5
CDR3 protein: ASFTGQHSNQPQH

V gene: TRBV5-6
clone size: NA
J gene: TRBJ2-3
CDR3 protein: ASSLMMLAGLGDTQY

V gene: TRBV7-8
clone size: NA
J gene: TRBJ1-2
CDR3 protein: ASSSGQGSYGYT

V gene: TRBV6-5
clone size: NA
J gene: TRBJ2-1
CDR3 protein: ASSYALGNEQF